The 23 T cell receptor beta chains reported below all come from one sample, sequenced in a study of cytomegalovirus exposure and HLA in healthy donors (dated by TCRdb to the late 2010s). The method behind the library was the immunoSEQ multiplex PCR assay. A mixture of 60 forward primers for TCR Vbeta segments and 13 reverse primers for TCR Jbeta segments was used in the multiplex PCR. In its TCRdb copy, this immuneACCESS table keeps in-frame sequences only and misses some clones. Where compared with another copy, unresolved V genes explain less than half of these, and the others have no known cause. Within this sample are some 120,000 clones, with 75% to 85% of them counted one time only. In total, the top ten clones hold less than 4.5% of the sample. What was sequenced was PBMCs. The receptors derive from a man in his forties in good health and CMV-seronegative.

The table lists this clone with a count of one. The chain links TRBV7-9 to TRBJ2-1, with D unclear. The length of the CDR3 is 14 residues. Germline V lookup: CDR1 SEHNR, CDR2 FQNEAQ (reference sequence). V was trimmed by 2 bases and J by 2 bases, leaving 7 bases between them. CDR3 in amino acids: CASSLLHTYNEQFF. The DNA for the CDR3 is TGTGCCAGCAGCTTATTACATACCTACAATGAGCAGTTCTTC.

The genes are TRBV27 and TRBJ2-1; TRBD2 aligns across 8 bases. V shed 6 bases, J shed 6 bases, and the junction held 7 bases outside the gene matches. CDR1 is MNHEY and CDR2 is SMNVEV in the germline V gene (reference sequence). The CDR3 contains 14 residues. CDR3 DNA sequence: TGTGCCAGCAGAGGGCTAGCGGGTATCAATGAGCAGTTCTTC. Its protein is CASRGLAGINEQFF.

The V and J genes are TRBV7-2 and TRBJ2-7; 9 nucleotides align to TRBD1. The CDR3 sequence is 15 residues long. Per germline, CDR1 SGHTA and CDR2 FQGNSA. V was clipped by 4 bases and J by 3 bases; unmatched bases: 7. The CDR3: CASSWPGQGVYEQYF. Written as DNA, the CDR3 is TGTGCCAGCAGCTGGCCGGGACAGGGAGTCTACGAGCAGTACTTC.

The rearrangement uses TRBV5-4 and TRBJ1-5; 11 nucleotides line up with TRBD1. Germline CDR1 is SGHNT and CDR2 is YYREEE (reference sequence). Losses at the gene ends were 4 bases for V and 6 bases for J; bases not matched to a gene: 6. CDR3 length equals 15 residues. The DNA of the CDR3 is TGTGCCAGCAGCCTGGACAGGGGGCTGGGTCAGCCCCAGCATTTT. Its protein is CASSLDRGLGQPQHF. The complete variable domain, with remaining parts taken from reference TRBV5-4 and TRBJ1-5, reads ETGVTQSPTHLIKTRGQQVTLRCSSQSGHNTVSWYQQALGQGPQFIFQYYREEENGRGNFPPRFSGLQFPNYSSELNVNALELDDSALYLCASSLDRGLGQPQHFGDGTRLSIL.

The chain uses TRBV7-9 and TRBJ1-4; D ambiguous. This CDR3 is 14 amino acids long. The germline V gene has CDR1 SEHNR and CDR2 FQNEAQ (reference sequence). V was shortened by 5 bases and J by 7 bases, with 14 bases between the two germline ends. As DNA, the CDR3 is TGTGCCAGCAGCCTGAGCAAGGGAGGTGAAAAACTGTTTTTT. Translation: CASSLSKGGEKLFF. Variable domain in full (rest from reference TRBV7-9 and TRBJ1-4): DTGVSQNPRHKITKRGQNVTFRCDPISEHNRLYWYRQTLGQGPEFLTYFQNEAQLEKSRLLSDRFSAERPKGSFSTLEIQRTEQGDSAMYLCASSLSKGGEKLFFGSGTQLSVL.

As to this clone: The identical CDR3 is also encoded by other nucleotide sequences in the sample. This chain links TRBV7-2 with TRBJ2-1, with unresolved D. V was cut by 2 bases and J by 6 bases, with 8 bases left in between. There are 13 residues in the CDR3. Germline values: CDR1 SGHTA, CDR2 FQGNSA. The CDR3 here is CASSLSHGNEQFF. CDR3 coding DNA: TGTGCCAGCAGCTTATCCCACGGCAATGAGCAGTTCTTC.

The chain is built from TRBV5-6 and TRBJ2-2; D is uncertain. The CDR3 sequence is 13 residues long. V lost 2 bases to trimming and J lost 6 bases, with 8 bases between them. CDR1 is SGHDT, CDR2 YYEEEE, per germline. CDR3 bases: TGTGCCAGCAGCTTCCGGGTGGCCGGGGAGCTGTTTTTT. It translates to CASSFRVAGELFF.

V gene TRBV10-3 combines with J gene TRBJ1-2, with unresolved D. Germline values: CDR1 ENHRY, CDR2 SYGVKD. The length of the CDR3 is 14 residues. V was cut by 3 bases and J by 6 bases, with 14 bases left in between. CDR3 sequence reads: CAISDYPGIDGYTF. The CDR3 coding sequence is TGTGCCATCAGTGATTATCCGGGAATAGATGGCTACACCTTC.

The chain links TRBV29-1 to TRBJ2-1, with D uncertain. V was trimmed by 3 bases and J by 14 bases, leaving 26 bases between them. The CDR3 runs 15 residues. Germline assignment: CDR1 SQVTM and CDR2 ANQGSEA. CDR3 nucleotides: TGCAGCGTTGAGTCTGGAACCAATACGAATAGCCCCAAGTTCTTC. Its translation: CSVESGTNTNSPKFF.

The V and J genes are TRBV7-2 and TRBJ1-1, with D perhaps matching TRBD1 (5 bases). This CDR3 has 12 residues. V lost 2 bases, J lost 4 bases, and 5 bases lay in between. Germline values: CDR1 SGHTA, CDR2 FQGNSA. The CDR3 DNA sequence: TGTGCCAGCAGCTTAAGGGGCACTGAAGCTTTCTTT. Protein product: CASSLRGTEAFF.

DNA for the CDR3: TGTGCCATCGGGACAGCTCAAGAGACCCAGTACTTC. It encodes CAIGTAQETQYF. This chain links TRBV27 with TRBJ2-5, with 7 bases identical to TRBD1. CDR1 and CDR2 from the germline V gene are MNHEY and SMNVEV (reference sequence). J lost 2 bases, V lost 10 bases, and 4 bases had no gene match. This CDR3 contains 12 residues.

This clone occurred a few times. This chain uses TRBV18 with TRBJ2-1; 7 nucleotides align to TRBD1. From germline, CDR1 is KGHSH and CDR2 LQKENI. J lost 0 bases, V lost 1 base, and 3 bases had no gene match. This CDR3 is 16 amino acids long. The CDR3 sequence: CASSPQGASSYNEQFF. The CDR3 DNA sequence: TGTGCCAGCTCACCACAGGGGGCGAGCTCCTACAATGAGCAGTTCTTC.

In this sample, this clone turned up once. The sample has other DNA sequences that encode this CDR3 too. The V call is TRBV2, the J call TRBJ2-1; no clear D. Germline lookup yields CDR1 SNHLY and CDR2 FYNNEI. V was cut by 6 bases and J by 6 bases, with 12 bases left in between. The CDR3 has 13 amino acids. CDR3 sequence: CASRVAAGNEQFF. CDR3 bases: TGTGCCAGCAGAGTGGCTGCTGGCAATGAGCAGTTCTTC.

The chain is built from TRBV7-3 and TRBJ1-1; D is unclear. Trimming cost V 5 bases and J 8 bases, with 15 bases left between them. The CDR3 totals 13 residues. Germline CDR1 reads SGHTA; CDR2 reads FQGTGA. Here the CDR3 reads CASSTRGGTEAFF. The CDR3 nucleotides are TGTGCCAGCAGCACCCGAGGAGGTACAGAAGCTTTCTTT.

The table lists this clone with a count of one. The V gene is TRBV7-9, the J gene TRBJ1-3, with D possibly TRBD1 on 6 matching bases. This CDR3 region has 15 residues. Trimming took 1 base from V and 4 from J, leaving 11 bases between them. Germline V gives CDR1 SEHNR, CDR2 FQNEAQ (reference sequence). The CDR3 region is CASSLDRVAGNTIYF. The CDR3 bases are TGTGCCAGCAGCTTAGACAGGGTGGCCGGAAACACCATATATTTT.

This clone was detected only a few times. J is TRBJ2-3 and V is TRBV5-6; possibly TRBD2 for D (6 bases). V lost 4 bases to trimming and J lost 9 bases, with 27 bases between them. From germline, CDR1 is SGHDT and CDR2 YYEEEE. CDR3 length: 17 amino acids. This CDR3 is CASSPYRGTVHEGTQYF. The CDR3, as DNA: TGTGCCAGCAGCCCGTATCGCGGGACCGTGCACGAGGGGACGCAGTATTTT.

This sequence joins TRBV11-2 and TRBJ2-3; 12 bases fit TRBD2. V was pared by 5 bases and J by 7 bases, with 7 bases of the junction left unmatched. The germline V gene encodes CDR1 SGHAT and CDR2 FQNNGV. This CDR3 comprises 15 residues. DNA of the CDR3: TGTGCCAGCAGCCCAACTAGCGGGGGGTCCCATACGCAGTATTTT. Translating it yields CASSPTSGGSHTQYF.

This chain connects TRBV7-2 to TRBJ1-4; 7 nucleotides line up with TRBD1. The germline CDR1 and CDR2 sequences are SGHTA and FQGNSA. The ends lost 5 bases at V and 8 bases at J; junction bases unmatched: 14. The CDR3 extends over 16 amino acids. The CDR3 region is CASSQVSTGNGEKLFF. The CDR3 region has the DNA TGTGCCAGCAGCCAAGTCTCGACAGGGAACGGGGAAAAACTGTTTTTT.

For this clone: This CDR3 is also generated by other DNA sequences in the sample. The V gene is TRBV19, the J gene TRBJ2-7, with 8 bases fitting TRBD1. The germline V gene encodes CDR1 LNHDA and CDR2 SQIVND (reference sequence). There are 14 residues in the CDR3. The V and J ends lost 3 bases and 1 base, in that order; junction bases with no gene match: 2. The CDR3 is CASSIGQGSYEQYF. Here the CDR3 DNA reads TGTGCCAGTAGTATCGGACAGGGTTCCTACGAGCAGTACTTC.

This clone came up once. The chain couples TRBV6-5 to TRBJ2-6; possible D gene TRBD2, 6 bases. V lost 3 bases to trimming and J lost 2 bases, with 8 bases between them. The CDR3 covers 15 residues. Germline CDR1 is MNHEY and CDR2 is SVGAGI. CDR3 sequence: CASSYWRAGANVLTF. CDR3 DNA: TGTGCCAGCAGTTATTGGAGGGCTGGGGCCAACGTCCTGACTTTC.

The V call is TRBV19, the J call TRBJ1-5; 7 nucleotides line up with TRBD1. Germline assignment: CDR1 LNHDA and CDR2 SQIVND (reference sequence). Unmatched junction bases numbered 6, after V lost 6 bases and J lost 4 bases. This CDR3 comprises 14 residues. CDR3 bases: TGTGCCAGTAGCACAGGGGCACAGAATCAGCCCCAGCATTTT. The encoded protein is CASSTGAQNQPQHF.

The CDR3, as DNA: TGTGCCAGCAGCTTAGTGGTTAATCGGTACCAAGAGACCCAGTACTTC. Its translation: CASSLVVNRYQETQYF. This chain uses TRBV7-9 with TRBJ2-5; the D is unclear. The germline V gene has CDR1 SEHNR and CDR2 FQNEAQ (reference sequence). The CDR3 has 16 amino acids. Trimming shortened V by 1 base and J by 0 bases, and 12 bases separated the two germline ends.

Notes on this clone: The junction departs from the called germline gene at one end, perhaps through a read error. Other nucleotide sequences in the sample specify the same CDR3. The chain joins TRBV15 to TRBJ1-4; 8 bases align to TRBD1. The CDR3 loop spans 15 amino acids. Germline CDR1 LNHNV, CDR2 YYDKDF (reference sequence). The CDR3 bases are TGTGCCACCAGCAGGGACAGGGTTTCGGTTGAAAAATTGTTTTTT. Translation: CATSRDRVSVEKLFF.